This TCR beta chain was sequenced in a study of T cell responses to AZD1222 COVID-19 vaccine (dated by TCRdb to about 2021). Context from the whole study: TCR sequencing was performed for about 250 trial participants, of whom about 200 were given two doses of AZD1222 and around 25 were given two doses of MenACWY control vaccine. Trial participants were enrolled by age into subgroups of 18-55, 56-69 and 70-plus years, and around 150, 29 and 61 TCR-sequenced participants, respectively, were included in these subgroups.

Of note for this clone: Its antigen is unknown. No much larger clonotype is one base removed from it; base qualities were not supplied.

The time point label on this specimen signifies: about 28 days (+/-7) after the second vaccine dose. AZD1222 recipients given second doses at about 4 weeks or at about 12 weeks were pooled, since spike-specific TCR depth and breadth were not found to differ between the two schedules. Samples from vaccinated people were obtained from the UK trials COV001 and COV002, which included a single-blind randomized controlled phase 2/3 trial of AZD1222 (ChAdOx1 nCoV-19) in healthy adults. For TCRbeta chain sequencing, PBMC samples were collected from trial participants at day 0 and at day 28 after the second dose. The paper's findings and limits, for the study overall: CD4 TCRs associated with the vaccine covered the entire spike protein, and the dominant responses were in regions 160-218 and 743-854. The 56-69-year group was small, and its depth increase did not reach significance, likely because of low power. After two AZD1222 doses, spike-specific TCR breadth and depth were significantly higher than at day 0 and than in MenACWY recipients. Participants were mostly white British, with more females than males. The authors suggested clonal diversity may have been underestimated. Because no day 14 peak-response samples were available, repertoires were characterized only after the peak T cell response. Conclusions about previously exposed vaccinees were limited because only six AZD1222 recipients were SARS-CoV-2 seropositive at baseline. Nearly half of unique spike-specific TCRs reportedly recognized epitopes outside regions mutated in the B.1.351 and B.1.1.7 variants.

The CDR3 regions of human TCRbeta chains were analyzed by immunosequencing. The paper's data handling went like this. TCRs in the repertoires were compared against a reference library of SARS-CoV-2-specific TCRs that had been generated with the MIRA antigen-specificity platform. Breadth was defined as the fraction of unique TCRs that were SARS-CoV-2-associated, and depth was defined as the fraction of total T cells that were SARS-CoV-2-associated. Each spike-specific TCR was assigned to its reactive spike region and to a CD4 or CD8 class using the MIRA data. Log10-transformed breadth and depth values were compared by one-way ANOVA with Sidak's multiple comparisons tests. TCRdb mirrors the immuneACCESS table, restricted to in-frame sequences. Some clones are absent from its copies; in checked studies, under half trace to an unresolved V gene, and the reason for the others is unknown. V, J and clone size reflect that table, while D and trimming were determined from the DNA. Here the sample has about 180,000 clones; 88% occur a single time. The ten biggest clones cover 25% to 30% of the sample.

The germline V and J ends show losses of 3 bases and 1 base respectively, and no gene match explains 3 bases of the junction. Reading the germline V gene gives CDR1 SGDLS and CDR2 YYNGEE. Measured from the cysteine to the phenylalanine, the CDR3 is 14 residues long. The kept DNA is CDR3 alone, 42 bases in frame from the first base. This specimen consisted of peripheral blood, obtained 28 days after the second AZD1222 dose. The clonotype originates from an adult who received the AZD1222 COVID-19 vaccine. The receptor chain draws on TRBV9 and TRBJ1-1; TRBD1 aligns with 7 central bases. The CDR3 protein: CASSAGGQNTEAFF. The sequenced DNA: TGTGCCAGCAGCGCAGGGGGGCAGAACACTGAAGCTTTCTTT.